This paragraph covers one T cell receptor beta chain sequence. Antigen specificity is unknown. This sample is drawn from a study of monozygotic twins with inflammatory bowel disease. Study-wide findings and caveats: The inverse Simpson measure of TCRbeta diversity was lower in IBD patients than in healthy co-twins.

cDNA for TCRalpha and TCRbeta was amplified by nested PCRs of roughly 16 then around 9 cycles. TCRdb reanalyzed the 5' RACE reads, giving one entry per CDR3 protein sequence and no DNA. This sample's table has about 420,000 distinct CDR3 sequences. Germline-derived CDR1 and CDR2 are SGHRS and YFSETQ. The CDR3 runs to 16 residues. The source is a human donor with ulcerative colitis or Crohn's disease, or a healthy co-twin of an affected twin (not recorded which). The V call is TRBV5-1, the J call TRBJ2-3; TCRdb picks TRBD1, but there is no DNA to check that call. The material sequenced was blood. CDR3 sequence: CASSLADWVQVDTQYF.